A selection of T cell receptor beta chains follows, all from one sample in a study of blood T cells in healthy people across ages. Via MiXCR, TCRdb re-called the 5' RACE reads, giving one row per CDR3 protein. Of roughly 1,800,000 distinct CDR3 sequences detected, around 48% appear once; the ten largest clones hold around 2.1%. Sequences were obtained from blood. All receptors derive from a woman between 35 and 50 years old in good health. CDR3s include the opening cysteine and the closing phenylalanine or tryptophan. Each record gives: D gene, clone size, J gene, V gene, CDR3 DNA, CDR3 protein. D genes are given only for firm matches. Rows may omit the clone size; those that give it use once, few, many or a size class.

D: TRBD2
size: -
J: TRBJ2-1
V: TRBV6-5
DNA: TGTGCCAGCAGTTACGCCCGGGGGGCCTACAATGAGCAGTTCTTC
CDR3: CASSYARGAYNEQFF

D: TRBD1
size: -
J: TRBJ1-2
V: TRBV6-5
DNA: TGTGTCAGCAGTTACAGGGACAGAGCCTATGCCTACACCTTC
CDR3: CVSSYRDRAYAYTF

D: -
size: -
J: TRBJ2-7
V: TRBV27
DNA: TGTGCCAGCAGGGATCCAGGGGTCCACGAGCAGTACTTC
CDR3: CASRDPGVHEQYF

D: -
size: few
J: TRBJ2-3
V: TRBV3-1
DNA: TGTGCCAGCAGCCAAGGCCGGGACACAGATACGCAGTATTTT
CDR3: CASSQGRDTDTQYF

D: TRBD1
size: -
J: TRBJ2-1
V: TRBV11-1
DNA: TGTGCCAGCAGCTTAGGTGCCAGGGGGACAGGTAAATCCCGGGGCTCCTACAATGAGCAGTTCTTC
CDR3: CASSLGARGTGKSRGSYNEQFF

D: -
size: -
J: TRBJ1-5
V: TRBV20-1
DNA: TGCAGTGCTGAAACAGCTTTCAATCAGCCCCAGCATTTT
CDR3: CSAETAFNQPQHF

D: TRBD2
size: once
J: TRBJ2-1
V: TRBV20-1
DNA: TGCAGTGCTATCAGCGGGGGGGCCAATTATGAGCAGTTCTTC
CDR3: CSAISGGANYEQFF

D: TRBD2
size: few
J: TRBJ2-3
V: TRBV7-6
DNA: TGTGCCAGCAGCATTGGAGCGGGGGGGGGCACAGATACGCAGTATTTT
CDR3: CASSIGAGGGTDTQYF

D: TRBD2
size: -
J: TRBJ2-1
V: TRBV20-1
DNA: TGCAGTGCTCCGGGGCTAGCGGCTGAGCAGTTCTTC
CDR3: CSAPGLAAEQFF

D: -
size: -
J: TRBJ2-1
V: TRBV4-3
DNA: TGCGCCAGCAGCCAGATTGGACGGTTGTCCTACAATGAGCAGTTCTTC
CDR3: CASSQIGRLSYNEQFF

D: TRBD1
size: -
J: TRBJ2-6
V: TRBV20-1
DNA: TGCAGTGCTAGAGGGGACAGGAGCTCTGGGGCCAACGTCCTGACTTTC
CDR3: CSARGDRSSGANVLTF

D: -
size: -
J: TRBJ1-6
V: TRBV10-3
DNA: TGTGCCATCAGTGAGGGGGAGAGGTCACCCCTCCACTTT
CDR3: CAISEGERSPLHF

D: TRBD2
size: few
J: TRBJ2-1
V: TRBV29-1
DNA: TGCAGCGTTGAGAGCGGGGGGAACTCCTACAATGAGCAGTTCTTC
CDR3: CSVESGGNSYNEQFF

D: -
size: -
J: TRBJ2-3
V: TRBV12-3/TRBV12-4
DNA: TGTGCCAGCAGACCTACAGGGTTCGGCACAGATACGCAGTATTTT
CDR3: CASRPTGFGTDTQYF

D: TRBD1
size: many
J: TRBJ1-2
V: TRBV27
DNA: TGTGCCAGCAGTTTAACAGGGGGGTATGGCTACACCTTC
CDR3: CASSLTGGYGYTF

D: TRBD2
size: -
J: TRBJ2-3
V: TRBV7-2
DNA: TGTGCCAGCAGCTTATTGCTAGCGGGGGGCACAGATACGCAGTATTTT
CDR3: CASSLLLAGGTDTQYF

D: TRBD1
size: -
J: TRBJ2-7
V: TRBV5-1
DNA: TGCGCCAGCAGCTTGTGGGGACAGGGTTACGAGCAGTACTTC
CDR3: CASSLWGQGYEQYF

D: -
size: -
J: TRBJ2-1
V: TRBV6-1
DNA: TGTGCCAGCAGTTCCCCAGGGAATTACAATGAGCAGTTCTTC
CDR3: CASSSPGNYNEQFF

D: -
size: -
J: TRBJ2-5
V: TRBV5-1
DNA: TGCGCCAGCAGGGGGAAGTTGCAGGTTGAGGGAGAGACCCAGTACTTC
CDR3: CASRGKLQVEGETQYF

D: TRBD1
size: -
J: TRBJ1-2
V: TRBV28
DNA: TGTGCCAGCAGTGCCATACAGGGGAGGAACTATGGCTACACCTTC
CDR3: CASSAIQGRNYGYTF